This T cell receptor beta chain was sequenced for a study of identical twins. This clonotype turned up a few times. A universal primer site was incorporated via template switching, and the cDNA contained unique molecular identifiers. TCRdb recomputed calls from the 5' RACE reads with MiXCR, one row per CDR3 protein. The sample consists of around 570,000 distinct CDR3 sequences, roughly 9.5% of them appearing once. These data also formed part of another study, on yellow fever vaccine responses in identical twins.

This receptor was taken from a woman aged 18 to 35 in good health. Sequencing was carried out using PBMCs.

The CDR3, as DNA: TGTGCCAGCAGTTTAAGTTTGGGACTCTCAAGGGGAGAGACCCAGTACTTC. This gives the protein CASSLSLGLSRGETQYF. This chain connects TRBV12-3 or TRBV12-4 to TRBJ2-5, with D maybe TRBD2 (6 bases). Deletions cut 2 bases from V and 4 bases from J, with 20 bases between. The CDR3 has 17 residues.